This T cell receptor beta chain was identified in a study of cytomegalovirus exposure and HLA in healthy donors. The wider study: When 350 to 400 donors were genotyped, about 81% of them were found to fall in the Caucasian-associated ancestry cluster.

This clone was observed a single time. V lost 5 bases and J lost 7, with 18 bases in between. The length of the CDR3 is 14 residues. Germline V lookup: CDR1 SQVTM, CDR2 ANQGSEA. The PCR contained 60 Vbeta and 13 Jbeta primers. In the study's own analysis: Among the unique TCR beta chains that a later analysis counted, some 73 million in all, approximately 12 million were shared. Sequencing was performed with immunoSEQ multiplex PCR; in TCRdb, only in-frame clones are kept and a portion is missing. For V, J and clone size, that table is used; D and trimming come from the DNA. The table has 110,000 to 150,000 clones, about 80% seen once; the top ten hold roughly 10%.

The receptor was derived from a woman between 55 and 75 years old in good health and CMV-seropositive. The chain has TRBV29-1 and TRBJ2-1; D remains unclear. Sequencing used PBMCs. For the CDR3, the DNA is TGCAGCGTTTTTGTCATGAGGAATAATAATGAGCAGTTCTTC. The encoded protein is CSVFVMRNNNEQFF.